These 13 T cell receptor beta chains were sequenced from one sample in a study of T cell changes during pregnancy in multiple sclerosis. Clones were sequenced by immunoSEQ multiplex PCR, and TCRdb holds only the in-frame ones, with some missing. In the table there are roughly 59,000 clones, under 95% of which are singletons. The material sequenced was CD8+ T cells from peripheral blood mononuclear cells, taken in the second trimester of pregnancy. Receptors were obtained from a female donor with multiple sclerosis, enrolled in a pregnancy study.

This rearrangement joins TRBV9 to TRBJ1-2; TRBD1 aligns across 7 bases. Per the germline V gene, CDR1 is SGDLS and CDR2 is YYNGEE. V was pared by 7 bases and J by 5 bases, with 5 bases of the junction left unmatched. There are 12 residues in the CDR3. The DNA for the CDR3 is TGTGCCAGCCTTGACAGGGTGTATGGCTACACCTTC. Residues: CASLDRVYGYTF.

J is TRBJ2-7 and V is TRBV5-1; TRBD1 matches at 8 bases. Trimming cost V 0 bases and J 6 bases; bases outside gene matches: 5. Germline V lookup: CDR1 SGHRS, CDR2 YFSETQ. This CDR3 is 14 amino acids long. The CDR3 sequence is CASSLELQGGEQYF. CDR3 bases: TGCGCCAGCAGCTTGGAACTACAGGGGGGCGAGCAGTACTTC.

The rearrangement uses TRBV27 and TRBJ1-5, with a weak D call TRBD1 (5 bases). Looked up from germline, CDR1 is MNHEY and CDR2 is SMNVEV (reference sequence). CDR3 size: 15 residues. V lost 5 bases, J lost 2 bases, and 13 bases lay in between. The CDR3 loop reads CASSQGFRGNQPQHF. The CDR3 nucleotides are TGTGCCAGCAGTCAGGGATTCAGGGGCAATCAGCCCCAGCATTTT.

This rearrangement joins TRBV27 to TRBJ1-2; tentatively, D is TRBD1 (6 bases). The length of the CDR3 is 14 residues. Germline CDR1 MNHEY, CDR2 SMNVEV (reference sequence). The V and J ends lost 4 bases and 4 bases respectively, with 13 bases between them. CDR3 coding DNA: TGTGCCAGCAGTTCGAGGGGGGGCTTCTATGGCTACACCTTC. This codes for CASSSRGGFYGYTF.

This clone was seen a single time. V is TRBV28 and J is TRBJ1-2; maybe TRBD1 (5 bases). The CDR3 consists of 15 residues. Germline V gene data show CDR1 as MDHEN and CDR2 as SYDVKM. V dropped 6 bases and J dropped 6 bases, with 20 bases sitting between them. Here the CDR3 reads CASSPPRAREDGYTF. The CDR3 nucleotides read TGTGCCAGCAGCCCGCCTCGGGCCAGGGAGGATGGCTACACCTTC.

The J gene is TRBJ1-2, the V gene TRBV28; D remains ambiguous. The germline V gene has CDR1 MDHEN and CDR2 SYDVKM. V lost 3 bases and J 3 bases, leaving 14 bases between the germline ends. The CDR3 runs to 15 residues. The CDR3, as DNA: TGTGCCAGCAGTTTCATACCCCAACTTGACTATGGCTACACCTTC. The encoded protein is CASSFIPQLDYGYTF.

V usage is TRBV7-9 and J usage is TRBJ1-4; 9 positions agree with TRBD1. Germline CDR1 reads SEHNR; CDR2 reads FQNEAQ (reference sequence). This CDR3 comprises 16 residues. The junction had 6 bases not matched to a gene; V was cut back by 5 bases and J by 2 bases. As DNA, the CDR3 is TGTGCCAGCAGCACGGACAGGGGTGGGACTAATGAAAAACTGTTTTTT. This codes for CASSTDRGGTNEKLFF.

This chain links TRBV28 with TRBJ2-1; 7 nucleotides line up with TRBD2. From germline, CDR1 is MDHEN and CDR2 SYDVKM. The CDR3 spans 14 residues. The J segment lost 4 bases and the V segment lost 4 bases, leaving 4 bases of the junction unmatched. In nucleotides, the CDR3 is TGTGCCAGCAGTTCCCTAGCGGCTTACAATGAGCAGTTCTTC. Its translation is CASSSLAAYNEQFF. The full variable domain, rest sourced from reference TRBV28 and TRBJ2-1, is DVKVTQSSRYLVKRTGEKVFLECVQDMDHENMFWYRQDPGLGLRLIYFSYDVKMKEKGDIPEGYSVSREKKERFSLILESASTNQTSMYLCASSSLAAYNEQFFGPGTRLTVL.

V gene TRBV2 combines with J gene TRBJ1-4; 7 bases match TRBD1. V trimming: 9 bases; J trimming: 6 bases; junction bases outside the gene matches: 7. The CDR3 has 13 amino acids. The V gene's germline CDR1 is SNHLY and CDR2 FYNNEI. CDR3 in DNA: TGTGCCAGTTCGACAGGGTGGGATGAAAAACTGTTTTTT. It translates to CASSTGWDEKLFF.

The chain is built from TRBV19 and TRBJ2-7; D perhaps matches TRBD2 (5 bases). V dropped 5 bases and J dropped 0 bases, with 17 bases sitting between them. The CDR3 has 16 amino acids. CDR1 and CDR2 (germline): LNHDA, SQIVND (reference sequence). The CDR3 coding sequence is TGTGCCAGTAGTGACACTTTTGGAGGATACTCCTACGAGCAGTACTTC. Protein sequence: CASSDTFGGYSYEQYF.

V gene TRBV5-1 combines with J gene TRBJ2-3, with a weak D call TRBD2 (6 bases). CDR1 is SGHRS, CDR2 YFSETQ, per germline. Trimming left V 4 bases short and J 1 base short, with 16 bases between. The CDR3 is 16 amino acids. The CDR3 is CASSPWDSPGTDTQYF. The CDR3 DNA sequence: TGCGCCAGCAGCCCCTGGGACTCTCCGGGCACAGATACGCAGTATTTT.

In DNA, the CDR3 is TGTGCCAGCAGTCACAGACGGAACACTGAAGCTTTCTTT. This codes for CASSHRRNTEAFF. The chain is built from TRBV5-6 and TRBJ1-1; D gene unclear. Germline V gene sequence: CDR1 SGHDT, CDR2 YYEEEE. The CDR3 contains 13 residues. V was trimmed by 5 bases and J by 1 base, leaving 9 bases between them.

The chain employs TRBV4-3 and TRBJ2-7; 8 bases line up with TRBD1. V dropped 1 base and J dropped 2; count of bases not matched to a gene: 4. Germline values: CDR1 LGHNA, CDR2 YSLEER. This CDR3 region has 15 residues. The DNA for the CDR3 is TGCGCCAGCAGCCAAGGGCAGGGGGCAGCCTACGAGCAGTACTTC. Its translation: CASSQGQGAAYEQYF.